This entry lists 23 T cell receptor beta chains sequenced from one sample in a study of shared T cell receptors in the human thymus. TCRdb's table, derived via immunoSEQ multiplex PCR, lists solely in-frame clones and lacks some. This sample has 550,000 to 800,000 clones, with 80% to 90% found just once. This sample was also put to use in a study of human thymus T cells.

Source material: thymocytes. The receptors here all came from a girl under three years old with a congenital heart defect.

The rearrangement links TRBV5-4 to TRBJ2-3; D might be TRBD2 (6 bases). Germline CDR1 and CDR2: SGHNT and YYREEE (reference sequence). The CDR3 totals 16 residues. Trimming stripped 0 bases from V and 0 bases from J, with 11 bases between. CDR3 DNA sequence: TGTGCCAGCAGCTTGGTCGGGGGTCTTAGCACAGATACGCAGTATTTT. Protein product: CASSLVGGLSTDTQYF.

This clone has a single count. V and J are TRBV4-1 and TRBJ1-2; D may be TRBD1 (5 bases). CDR3 length: 18 amino acids. V was shortened by 2 bases and J by 6 bases, with 25 bases between the two germline ends. The germline V gene encodes CDR1 MGHRA and CDR2 YSYEKL. CDR3 in amino acids: CASSQNGTWMQGGDGYTF. CDR3 nucleotide sequence: TGCGCCAGCAGCCAAAACGGAACCTGGATGCAGGGCGGCGATGGCTACACCTTC.

The chain has TRBV4-1 and TRBJ2-2, with TRBD2 matching 10 bases. This CDR3 is 18 amino acids long. After removal of 1 base from V and 1 base from J, the junction contained 6 bases not matched to a gene. CDR1 MGHRA and CDR2 YSYEKL come from the germline V gene. CDR3 bases: TGCGCCAGCAGCCAAGTATTCTTAGCGGGGGGGAACACCGGGGAGCTGTTTTTT. Amino acid sequence: CASSQVFLAGGNTGELFF.

The table lists this clone with a count of one. The chain carries TRBV7-9 and TRBJ2-1, with D perhaps TRBD1 (6 bases). Trimming removed 5 bases at V and 13 bases at J, with 27 bases between. Germline-derived CDR1 and CDR2 are SEHNR and FQNEAQ (reference sequence). CDR3 length equals 16 residues. The CDR3 DNA reads as TGTGCCAGCAGCCATGGGGGAACAGGGACCTTATCAGAACAGTTCTTC. Its protein is CASSHGGTGTLSEQFF.

On this clone itself: Other DNA variants within this sample encode the same CDR3. This CDR3 reads CASSLGGYGYTF. As DNA, the CDR3 is TGTGCCAGCAGCTTAGGAGGGTATGGCTACACCTTC. The chain has TRBV7-9 and TRBJ1-2; D is ambiguous. Germline V gene data show CDR1 as SEHNR and CDR2 as FQNEAQ (reference sequence). The V end was cut by 1 base, the J end by 5 bases, with 5 bases between. The CDR3 extends over 12 amino acids.

In the case of this clone: The identical CDR3 is also encoded by other nucleotide sequences in the sample. This rearrangement joins TRBV5-1 to TRBJ1-5, with TRBD1 as a possible D gene (6 bases). CDR3 length: 13 amino acids. With 1 base removed from V and 4 bases from J, the gap between germline ends came to 6 bases. CDR1 and CDR2 (germline): SGHRS, YFSETQ. Here the CDR3 reads CASSLRGNQPQHF. The CDR3 DNA follows: TGCGCCAGCAGCTTGAGGGGGAATCAGCCCCAGCATTTT.

The gene calls are TRBV5-1 and TRBJ2-7; D remains ambiguous. CDR1 is SGHRS and CDR2 is YFSETQ in the germline V gene. This CDR3 is 14 amino acids long. Trimming cost V 3 bases and J 2 bases, with 12 bases left between them. Written as DNA, the CDR3 is TGCGCCAGCAGCTCCTCGGGTTTACCCTACGAGCAGTACTTC. It codes for CASSSSGLPYEQYF. Using reference TRBV5-1 and TRBJ2-7 for the parts outside the CDR3, the full variable domain is KAGVTQTPRYLIKTRGQQVTLSCSPISGHRSVSWYQQTPGQGLQFLFEYFSETQRNKGNFPGRFSGRQFSNSRSEMNVSTLELGDSALYLCASSSSGLPYEQYFGPGTRLTVT.

This chain joins TRBV14 and TRBJ2-5; 8 bases align to TRBD1. CDR3 length: 15 amino acids. The J segment lost 2 bases and the V segment lost 2 bases, leaving 4 bases of the junction unmatched. CDR1 and CDR2 (germline): SGHDN, FVKESK. In DNA, the CDR3 is TGTGCCAGCAGCCAACAGGGGGCCCAACAAGAGACCCAGTACTTC. Translating gives CASSQQGAQQETQYF.

DNA of the CDR3: TGCGCCAGCAGCCAATCATTCACCGGGACTAGCGGGGGGGAGGGTTTCTCCTACGAGCAGTACTTC. Translating gives CASSQSFTGTSGGEGFSYEQYF. The genes are TRBV4-3 and TRBJ2-7; 16 bases are shared with TRBD2. The V gene end was trimmed by 2 bases and the J gene end by 0 bases; junction bases not matched to a gene: 16. CDR1 and CDR2 from the germline V gene are LGHNA and YSLEER. The CDR3 spans 22 residues.

The chain recombines TRBV11-2 with TRBJ1-2, with D maybe TRBD1 (6 bases). Germline V gene lookup returns CDR1 SGHAT and CDR2 FQNNGV. The V and J ends lost 6 bases and 1 base respectively, with 12 bases between them. The CDR3 is made up of 14 amino acids. CDR3 sequence reads: CASSQRTDNYGYTF. CDR3 coding DNA: TGTGCCAGCAGTCAACGGACAGATAACTATGGCTACACCTTC.

This chain joins TRBV30 and TRBJ1-5; 9 positions agree with TRBD1. The CDR3 contains 14 residues. Germline V CDR1 and CDR2: GTSNPN, SVGIG (reference sequence). The V gene end was trimmed by 4 bases and the J gene end by 9 bases; junction bases not matched to a gene: 10. CDR3 DNA sequence: TGTGCCTGGACGGGACAGGGAATAGACCGGCCCCAGCATTTT. It is translated as CAWTGQGIDRPQHF.

The V and J genes are TRBV27 and TRBJ2-7, with TRBD1 matching over 7 bases. V trimming: 3 bases; J trimming: 6 bases; junction bases outside the gene matches: 17. Germline assignment: CDR1 MNHEY and CDR2 SMNVEV (reference sequence). The CDR3 has 17 amino acids. CDR3 region: CASSFKPLGTDHTEQYF. The CDR3 DNA follows: TGTGCCAGCAGTTTTAAGCCTCTCGGGACAGACCATACCGAGCAGTACTTC.

The chain links TRBV6-1 to TRBJ2-7, with 10 bases lining up with TRBD1. Germline V CDR1 and CDR2: MNHNS, SASEGT. After removal of 0 bases from V and 3 bases from J, the junction contained 2 bases not matched to a gene. The CDR3 runs to 15 residues. The CDR3 nucleotides are TGTGCCAGCAGTGAAGCTAGGACAGGGGGCTACGAGCAGTACTTC. It yields the protein CASSEARTGGYEQYF.

The genes are TRBV30 and TRBJ2-5; D perhaps matches TRBD2 (6 bases). This CDR3 is 14 amino acids long. Germline V gives CDR1 GTSNPN, CDR2 SVGIG (reference sequence). Trimming left V 5 bases short and J 0 bases short, with 13 bases between. CDR3 sequence: CAWDSTRDQETQYF. The CDR3 DNA sequence: TGTGCCTGGGACTCGACTAGAGACCAAGAGACCCAGTACTTC.

V usage is TRBV9 and J usage is TRBJ1-3, with D possibly being TRBD1 (5 bases). CDR1 is SGDLS and CDR2 is YYNGEE in the germline V gene. The germline V and J ends were trimmed by 3 bases and 0 bases, with 7 bases remaining between them. CDR3 size: 14 residues. The CDR3, as DNA: TGTGCCAGCAGCGGAACAGGCTCTGGAAACACCATATATTTT. Amino acid sequence: CASSGTGSGNTIYF.

The V gene is TRBV10-3, the J gene TRBJ1-5; D gene uncertain. The germline gives CDR1 ENHRY, CDR2 SYGVKD. The CDR3 sequence is 13 residues long. The V end was cut by 3 bases, the J end by 4 bases, with 7 bases between. In nucleotides, the CDR3 is TGTGCCATCAGTGAAAATCCGAATCAGCCCCAGCATTTT. Translating it yields CAISENPNQPQHF.

The V and J genes are TRBV5-1 and TRBJ2-7; possibly TRBD1 for D (5 bases). The germline V gene has CDR1 SGHRS and CDR2 YFSETQ. Trimming took off 0 bases at V and 0 bases at J, with 10 bases between the two ends. The CDR3 covers 15 residues. The CDR3 DNA reads as TGCGCCAGCAGCTTGGGCCTAGGGGCCTCCTACGAGCAGTACTTC. The encoded protein is CASSLGLGASYEQYF.

The chain employs TRBV18 and TRBJ1-1; a weak D match, TRBD1 (5 bases). Trimming cost V 3 bases and J 5 bases, with 13 bases left between them. This CDR3 has 14 residues. Germline V CDR1 and CDR2: KGHSH, LQKENI. The CDR3 spells CASSPRQGRTEAFF. The CDR3 nucleotides read TGTGCCAGCTCACCTCGTCAGGGCCGGACTGAAGCTTTCTTT.

The gene calls are TRBV6-1 and TRBJ1-1, with D perhaps TRBD1 (5 bases). The CDR3 has 15 amino acids. Germline-derived CDR1 and CDR2 are MNHNS and SASEGT. Trimming took off 6 bases at V and 0 bases at J, with 14 bases between the two ends. CDR3 in DNA: TGTGCCAGCAGAGCCGTTAGGGGTATGAACACTGAAGCTTTCTTT. It encodes CASRAVRGMNTEAFF.

Here the CDR3 reads CATSRDRPKAGPCLGEQYF. The DNA of the CDR3 is TGTGCCACCAGCAGAGACCGGCCTAAGGCGGGCCCCTGCTTAGGGGAGCAGTACTTC. The chain combines TRBV15 with TRBJ2-7; weak D call: TRBD2 (5 bases). Germline V lookup: CDR1 LNHNV, CDR2 YYDKDF (reference sequence). This CDR3 comprises 19 residues. V lost 0 bases to trimming and J lost 7 bases, with 28 bases between them.

This clone was detected only a few times. The chain couples TRBV5-6 to TRBJ1-1; 10 bases are shared with TRBD1. This CDR3 contains 15 residues. Trimming cost V 0 bases and J 7 bases; bases outside gene matches: 6. The germline gives CDR1 SGHDT, CDR2 YYEEEE. CDR3 nucleotide sequence: TGTGCCAGCAGCTTGGATGGGACAGGGGAAGGTGAAGCTTTCTTT. Its protein product is CASSLDGTGEGEAFF.

The chain is built from TRBV4-1 and TRBJ1-1; D gene ambiguous. V lost 2 bases to trimming and J lost 6 bases, with 19 bases between them. The germline V gene has CDR1 MGHRA and CDR2 YSYEKL. This CDR3 region has 16 residues. CDR3: CASSQSWKGGWPEAFF. CDR3 nucleotide sequence: TGCGCCAGCAGCCAATCGTGGAAGGGAGGATGGCCTGAAGCTTTCTTT.

This rearrangement joins TRBV6-6 to TRBJ1-1, with D maybe TRBD1 (6 bases). Germline-derived CDR1 and CDR2 are MNHNY and SVGAGI (reference sequence). The CDR3 extends over 12 amino acids. Trimming pared 6 bases from V and 6 bases from J, leaving 11 bases between. The CDR3 DNA is TGTGCCAGCAGACCCCAGGGGTCTGAAGCTTTCTTT. Translated, it gives CASRPQGSEAFF.